A single sample is the source of the 10 T cell receptor beta chains below, sequenced in a study of blood T cell repertoires in COVID-19. Sequencing was performed with immunoSEQ multiplex PCR; in TCRdb, only in-frame clones are kept and a portion is missing. The sample yields some 130,000 clones, roughly 80% seen once. The source material was PBMCs or T cells enriched from blood (not recorded which). These receptors all come from a man younger than 40 who had recovered from COVID-19.

The chain recombines TRBV5-6 with TRBJ2-7; TRBD2 matches 11 bases. The germline V gene has CDR1 SGHDT and CDR2 YYEEEE. The CDR3 is 14 amino acids. After removal of 4 bases from V and 4 bases from J, the junction contained 4 bases not matched to a gene. CDR3 sequence (DNA): TGTGCCAGCAGCCGTGGGACTAGCGGTTACGAGCAGTACTTC. As protein: CASSRGTSGYEQYF.

This chain uses TRBV2 with TRBJ1-5; TRBD1 agrees at 7 bases. The CDR3 totals 15 residues. Germline values: CDR1 SNHLY, CDR2 FYNNEI. V trimming: 8 bases; J trimming: 0 bases; junction bases outside the gene matches: 7. CDR3 loop: CASRRGQYSNQPQHF. CDR3 sequence (DNA): TGTGCCAGCCGAAGGGGACAGTATAGCAATCAGCCCCAGCATTTT.

The V call is TRBV25-1, the J call TRBJ2-3; a weak D match, TRBD2 (7 bases). The V end lost 1 base, the J end lost 6 bases, and 14 bases lay between the germline ends. Germline loops: CDR1 MGHDK, CDR2 SYGVNS. The CDR3 is 15 residues long. CDR3 sequence (DNA): TGTGCCAGCAGTGAATGGGGGGGGCCTCCTGATACGCAGTATTTT. This encodes CASSEWGGPPDTQYF.

This clone showed up just once. The gene calls are TRBV13 and TRBJ1-6; 7 nucleotides align to TRBD1. The J segment lost 5 bases and the V segment lost 4 bases, leaving 8 bases of the junction unmatched. The germline V gene encodes CDR1 PRHDT and CDR2 FYEKMQ (reference sequence). The CDR3 has 16 residues. The CDR3 DNA sequence: TGTGCCAGCAGCTCTCCTAGACAGGGAGATAATTCACCCCTCCACTTT. This encodes CASSSPRQGDNSPLHF.

The chain couples TRBV7-9 to TRBJ1-4; D may be TRBD1 (5 bases). Germline assignment: CDR1 SEHNR and CDR2 FQNEAQ (reference sequence). V lost 7 bases to trimming and J lost 8 bases, with 14 bases between them. CDR3 length equals 13 residues. CDR3 in amino acids: CASNDDSHEKLFF. The CDR3 nucleotides are TGTGCCAGCAACGACGACAGTCACGAAAAACTGTTTTTT.

The rearrangement joins TRBV10-3 to TRBJ2-1; 12 bases line up with TRBD2. Germline V gene sequence: CDR1 ENHRY, CDR2 SYGVKD. With 6 bases clipped from V and 9 bases from J, the junction kept 9 bases outside the gene matches. The CDR3 is 15 residues long. The CDR3, as DNA: TGTGCCATCAGGACTACTAGCGGGGGGATCGGTGAGCAGTTCTTC. This translates into CAIRTTSGGIGEQFF.

V is TRBV6-5 and J is TRBJ1-5; 8 positions agree with TRBD1. Germline V gene data show CDR1 as MNHEY and CDR2 as SVGAGI. Trimming removed 8 bases from V and 3 bases from J; junction bases left unmatched: 9. CDR3 length equals 15 residues. CDR3 residues: CASSTGTGPNQPQHF. The CDR3 DNA reads TGTGCCAGCTCCACCGGGACAGGTCCCAATCAGCCCCAGCATTTT.

The chain links TRBV5-4 to TRBJ2-5, with 10 bases identical to TRBD1. J was trimmed by 5 bases and V by 2 bases; bases with no gene match: 6. CDR3 length: 15 amino acids. Germline CDR1 SGHNT, CDR2 YYREEE (reference sequence). The CDR3 here is CASSLDRGQVETQYF. CDR3 bases: TGTGCCAGCAGCTTAGACAGGGGGCAGGTCGAGACCCAGTACTTC.

V usage is TRBV10-3 and J usage is TRBJ2-2; the match to TRBD1 covers 10 bases. J lost 4 bases, V lost 0 bases, and 5 bases had no gene match. Germline V CDR1 and CDR2: ENHRY, SYGVKD. This CDR3 spans 17 amino acids. The CDR3 region has the DNA TGTGCCATCAGTGAGTCGTCTTGGACAGGGGGCACCGGGGAGCTGTTTTTT. It codes for CAISESSWTGGTGELFF.

This chain connects TRBV3-1 (or the pseudogene TRBV3-2) to TRBJ2-3; D gene unclear. This CDR3 is 15 amino acids long. Trimming shortened V by 1 base and J by 5 bases, and 13 bases separated the two germline ends. CDR1 and CDR2 from the germline V gene are LGHDT and YNNKEL (reference sequence). The CDR3 loop is CASSQGFGLVDTQYF. Here the CDR3 DNA reads TGTGCCAGCAGCCAAGGCTTCGGGTTAGTAGATACGCAGTATTTT.